These T cell receptor beta chains were read from a single sample in a study of blood T cell repertoires in COVID-19. Sequenced by immunoSEQ multiplex PCR; TCRdb stores in-frame clones only, minus some. The table has hundreds of thousands of clones, around 82% seen once. The sample consisted of peripheral blood. The receptors shown here come from a human donor in a cohort sampled during active COVID-19. The CDR3 runs from the conserved cysteine through the conserved F or W. D genes are given only for firm matches. Clone size is stated in some rows and not others, as once, few, many or a class when expanded.

len | abundance | j_gene | d_gene | v_gene | CDR3aa | CDR3nt
15 | . | TRBJ2-4 | . | TRBV27 | CASSLIGVAKNIQYF | TGTGCCAGCAGTTTAATCGGGGTGGCCAAAAACATTCAGTACTTC
17 | . | TRBJ2-1 | . | TRBV5-6 | CASSFDRGALPYNEQFF | TGTGCCAGCAGCTTTGATCGGGGGGCCCTTCCTTACAATGAGCAGTTCTTC
18 | few | TRBJ1-5 | TRBD1 | TRBV6-2/TRBV6-3 | CASSSETGGGPGNQPQHF | TGTGCCAGCAGTTCAGAAACAGGGGGAGGACCTGGCAATCAGCCCCAGCATTTT
15 | . | TRBJ2-7 | . | TRBV5-1 | CASSRDSTEAYEQYF | TGCGCCAGCAGCAGGGACTCTACTGAAGCCTACGAGCAGTACTTC
15 | . | TRBJ2-1 | TRBD1 | TRBV6-2/TRBV6-3 | CASSPVGTGNNEQFF | TGTGCCAGCAGTCCAGTTGGGACAGGCAACAATGAGCAGTTCTTC
15 | . | TRBJ2-5 | TRBD2 | TRBV11-2 | CASTMSGGAVETQYF | TGTGCCAGCACCATGAGCGGGGGGGCTGTGGAGACCCAGTACTTC
14 | . | TRBJ2-7 | TRBD2 | TRBV16 | CASSRTSARYEQYF | TGTGCCAGCAGCCGGACTAGCGCCCGATACGAGCAGTACTTC
14 | . | TRBJ2-2 | . | TRBV11-3 | CASSLVRDTGELFF | TGTGCCAGCAGCTTGGTGAGGGACACCGGGGAGCTGTTTTTT
15 | . | TRBJ1-6 | TRBD1 | TRBV6-6 | CASRTYGQGHSPLHF | TGTGCCAGCAGGACCTACGGACAGGGACATTCACCCCTCCACTTT
16 | . | TRBJ1-5 | . | TRBV7-9 | CASSPQQHILDQPQHF | TGTGCCAGCAGCCCACAACAACATATACTAGATCAGCCCCAGCATTTT
13 | . | TRBJ1-4 | . | TRBV18 | CASSPAVIEKLFF | TGTGCCAGCTCACCGGCAGTAATTGAAAAACTGTTTTTT
17 | . | TRBJ2-6 | TRBD1 | TRBV9 | CASSPRTGPSGANVLTF | TGTGCCAGCAGCCCCCGGACAGGACCTTCTGGGGCCAACGTCCTGACTTTC
14 | once | TRBJ1-1 | . | TRBV9 | CASSVGGAANEAFF | TGTGCCAGCAGCGTAGGTGGGGCGGCCAATGAAGCTTTCTTT
13 | . | TRBJ2-7 | . | TRBV18 | CASSPLDSVEQYF | TGTGCCAGCTCACCCTTGGACAGCGTCGAGCAGTACTTC
16 | . | TRBJ2-1 | . | TRBV5-4 | CASSGWSGQKENEQFF | TGTGCCAGCAGCGGGTGGTCCGGACAGAAGGAGAATGAGCAGTTCTTC
15 | . | TRBJ1-1 | . | TRBV21-1 | CASSIYGHAYTEAFF | TGTGCCAGCAGCATCTATGGACACGCATACACTGAAGCTTTCTTT
16 | . | TRBJ2-1 | TRBD1 | TRBV18 | CASSPPEGGAGNEQFF | TGTGCCAGCTCACCACCGGAAGGGGGCGCCGGAAATGAGCAGTTCTTC
15 | once | TRBJ1-2 | . | TRBV18 | CASSPRDIANYGYTF | TGTGCCAGCTCCCCCCGGGACATCGCTAACTATGGCTACACCTTC
14 | . | TRBJ2-3 | . | TRBV15 | CATSRDGLTDTQYF | TGTGCCACCAGCAGAGATGGCCTCACAGATACGCAGTATTTT
13 | . | TRBJ1-2 | TRBD1 | TRBV5-6 | CASSPGRDRGYTF | TGTGCCAGCAGCCCTGGCCGGGACAGGGGCTACACCTTC
14 | few | TRBJ2-1 | TRBD2 | TRBV6-4 | CASSDSTSGNEQFF | TGTGCCAGCAGTGACTCGACTAGCGGAAATGAGCAGTTCTTC
13 | once | TRBJ1-1 | . | TRBV18 | CASSPQQDTEAFF | TGTGCCAGCTCGCCGCAACAGGACACTGAAGCTTTCTTT
11 | . | TRBJ2-7 | . | TRBV29-1 | CSVLGGAEQYF | TGCAGCGTCCTAGGTGGAGCCGAGCAGTACTTC
14 | once | TRBJ1-4 | TRBD1 | TRBV5-1 | CASALGQGLGKLFF | TGCGCCAGCGCTCTGGGACAGGGGTTAGGAAAACTGTTTTTT
11 | few | TRBJ1-1 | . | TRBV20-1 | CSSPWNTEAFF | TGCAGCTCCCCGTGGAACACTGAAGCTTTCTTT
18 | few | TRBJ2-1 | . | TRBV7-9 | CASSLGLRQGLVNNEQFF | TGTGCCAGCAGCTTAGGTTTGAGGCAGGGTCTTGTTAACAATGAGCAGTTCTTC
15 | . | TRBJ2-7 | TRBD1 | TRBV5-1 | CASSLVTGVSYEQYF | TGCGCCAGCAGCTTGGTAACAGGGGTCTCCTACGAGCAGTACTTC
12 | few | TRBJ2-7 | . | TRBV11-2 | CASSLDRYEQYF | TGTGCCAGCAGCTTAGACAGGTACGAGCAGTACTTC
15 | . | TRBJ2-7 | . | TRBV10-1 | CASSESAGVVYEQYF | TGCGCCAGCAGTGAGTCCGCCGGGGTTGTCTACGAGCAGTACTTC
17 | . | TRBJ2-3 | . | TRBV27 | CASSPIPLGRRSDTQYF | TGTGCCAGCAGTCCAATCCCACTAGGTCGAAGATCAGATACGCAGTATTTT
13 | . | TRBJ2-7 | TRBD2 | TRBV11-3 | CASSVGLDYEQYF | TGTGCCAGCAGCGTAGGACTAGACTACGAGCAGTACTTC
15 | . | TRBJ2-1 | . | TRBV24-1 | CATSDSTGGWNEQFF | TGTGCCACCAGTGATTCGACCGGCGGGTGGAATGAGCAGTTCTTC
13 | . | TRBJ2-5 | . | TRBV11-2 | CASSLVIGETQYF | TGTGCCAGCAGCTTAGTAATCGGGGAGACCCAGTACTTC
16 | . | TRBJ2-3 | TRBD2 | TRBV5-1 | CASSLASGGAGDTQYF | TGCGCCAGCAGCTTGGCTAGCGGGGGGGCCGGAGATACGCAGTATTTT
16 | . | TRBJ1-4 | . | TRBV7-9 | CASSYAFGRGSEKLFF | TGTGCCAGCAGCTACGCTTTCGGACGGGGAAGTGAAAAACTGTTTTTT
14 | . | TRBJ2-7 | TRBD1 | TRBV5-6 | CASSPGQGFHEQYF | TGTGCCAGCAGCCCGGGACAGGGGTTCCACGAGCAGTACTTC
13 | . | TRBJ1-5 | TRBD1 | TRBV7-9 | CASSVQGDQPQHF | TGTGCCAGCAGCGTACAGGGGGATCAGCCCCAGCATTTT
16 | . | TRBJ2-2 | TRBD2 | TRBV18 | CASSPLSSGDTGELFF | TGTGCCAGCTCACCACTCTCTAGCGGAGACACCGGGGAGCTGTTTTTT
13 | . | TRBJ2-7 | . | TRBV9 | CASSIALGYEQYF | TGTGCCAGCAGCATAGCTCTCGGGTACGAGCAGTACTTC
17 | . | TRBJ2-7 | TRBD1 | TRBV15 | CATSRDKMGQGSYEQYF | TGTGCCACCAGCAGAGATAAAATGGGACAGGGATCCTACGAGCAGTACTTC
12 | . | TRBJ2-1 | . | TRBV4-3 | CASSPGYNEQFF | TGCGCCAGCAGTCCAGGTTACAATGAGCAGTTCTTC
17 | . | TRBJ1-1 | TRBD1 | TRBV7-9 | CASSTGQGGRGNTEAFF | TGTGCCAGCAGCACGGGACAGGGGGGCCGGGGAAACACTGAAGCTTTCTTT
15 | . | TRBJ1-3 | . | TRBV2 | CASTRDGASGNTIYF | TGTGCCAGCACTCGCGACGGAGCCTCTGGAAACACCATATATTTT
16 | . | TRBJ2-3 | TRBD2 | TRBV5-6 | CASSLAGGILTDTQYF | TGTGCCAGCAGCTTGGCGGGGGGAATATTGACAGATACGCAGTATTTT
14 | . | TRBJ2-1 | TRBD2 | TRBV19 | CASSTSGGVGEQFF | TGTGCCAGCTCGACTAGCGGGGGCGTCGGGGAGCAGTTCTTC
14 | . | TRBJ1-1 | . | TRBV30 | CASFSGQTNTEAFF | TGTGCCTCCTTCTCTGGACAGACGAACACTGAAGCTTTCTTT
18 | . | TRBJ2-4 | . | TRBV27 | CASSERAGRAIAKNIQYF | TGTGCCAGCAGTGAACGCGCGGGCAGAGCGATAGCCAAAAACATTCAGTACTTC
15 | . | TRBJ2-3 | TRBD1 | TRBV10-1 | CASNQNRGLKDTQYF | TGCGCCAGCAACCAGAACAGGGGGCTGAAAGATACGCAGTATTTT
15 | few | TRBJ1-2 | TRBD1 | TRBV4-1 | CASSQAGQGGYGYTF | TGCGCCAGCAGCCAAGCCGGACAGGGAGGCTATGGCTACACCTTC
14 | . | TRBJ1-2 | TRBD1 | TRBV6-5 | CASSNSGGYYGYTF | TGTGCCAGCAGTAACTCAGGGGGATATTACGGCTACACCTTC
14 | . | TRBJ2-5 | TRBD2 | TRBV5-1 | CASSKRTSGETQYF | TGCGCCAGCAGCAAACGGACTAGCGGAGAGACCCAGTACTTC
16 | . | TRBJ2-2 | . | TRBV19 | CASSIPLGRATGELFF | TGTGCCAGTAGTATCCCCCTGGGCAGGGCCACCGGGGAGCTGTTTTTT
15 | . | TRBJ2-1 | TRBD2 | TRBV27 | CASSQLAGDYNEQFF | TGTGCCAGCAGCCAACTAGCGGGGGATTACAATGAGCAGTTCTTC
15 | . | TRBJ1-1 | TRBD1 | TRBV5-1 | CASSLRGGEGTEAFF | TGCGCCAGCAGCTTAAGAGGGGGCGAAGGCACTGAAGCTTTCTTT